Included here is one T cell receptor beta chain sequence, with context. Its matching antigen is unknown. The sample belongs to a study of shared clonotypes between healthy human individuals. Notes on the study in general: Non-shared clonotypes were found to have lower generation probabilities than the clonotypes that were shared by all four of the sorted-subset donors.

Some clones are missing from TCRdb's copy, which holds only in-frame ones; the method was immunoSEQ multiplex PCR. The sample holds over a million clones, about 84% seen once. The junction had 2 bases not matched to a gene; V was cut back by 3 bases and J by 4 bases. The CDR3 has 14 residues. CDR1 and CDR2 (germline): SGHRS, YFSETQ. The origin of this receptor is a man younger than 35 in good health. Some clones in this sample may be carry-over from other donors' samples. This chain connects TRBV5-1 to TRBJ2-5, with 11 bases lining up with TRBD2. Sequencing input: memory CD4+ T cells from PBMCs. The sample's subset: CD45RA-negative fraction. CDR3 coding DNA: TGCGCCAGCAGCTGGGGGACTAGCGGAGAGACCCAGTACTTC. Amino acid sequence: CASSWGTSGETQYF. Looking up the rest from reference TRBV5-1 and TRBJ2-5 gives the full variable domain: KAGVTQTPRYLIKTRGQQVTLSCSPISGHRSVSWYQQTPGQGLQFLFEYFSETQRNKGNFPGRFSGRQFSNSRSEMNVSTLELGDSALYLCASSWGTSGETQYFGPGTRLLVL.